This T cell receptor beta chain emerged from a study of cytomegalovirus exposure and HLA in healthy donors. Trimming took 5 bases from V and 2 from J; bases not matched to a gene: 1. Germline V gives CDR1 LNHDA, CDR2 SQIVND (reference sequence). The CDR3 runs to 14 residues. Study-wide findings and caveats: Indistinguishable V segments such as TRBV6-2 and TRBV6-3 were excluded. As immune exposure information, only CMV serostatus was available. Sequencing depth across donors, presence/absence analyses assumed, was roughly uniform.

Primers for the PCR totalled 60 Vbeta and 13 Jbeta. Data came from immunoSEQ multiplex PCR; TCRdb stores just in-frame clones and leaves some out. The data contain 120,000 or so clones, approximately 78% of them singletons. For this clone: Its antigen is not known.

The rearrangement joins TRBV19 to TRBJ1-5, with 9 bases fitting TRBD1. The specimen was PBMCs. This sequence originates from a woman aged 40 to 50 in good health and CMV-seronegative. In nucleotides, the CDR3 is TGTGCCAGTAGTCGGGACAGGGGCAATCAGCCCCAGCATTTT. It is translated as CASSRDRGNQPQHF.